The sequence of this TCR beta chain was determined in a study of shared clonotypes between healthy human individuals. Study at large: A couple of women and a few men aged 18 to 49 made up the donors. Findings of the study overall: Non-shared clonotypes had lower generation probabilities than those shared by all four donors. Naive subsets generally had larger estimated richness than memory subsets.

This was a deep-level run. Measured with immunoSEQ multiplex PCR; TCRdb has only the in-frame clones, and not every one. The sample lists 2 million to 2.5 million clones, about nine tenths occurring once. This clone was recorded only once. Its antigen is unknown. CDR3 length equals 15 residues. V was pared by 4 bases and J by 0 bases, with 10 bases between. The germline V gene has CDR1 SNHLY and CDR2 FYNNEI. Sequencing was done on a sample of naive CD4+ T cells from PBMCs. Subset described: CD45RA+ positively selected. This receptor was taken from a man younger than 30 in good health. Some clones in this sample may be carry-over from other donors' samples. V and J are TRBV2 and TRBJ1-5; D possibly corresponds to TRBD1 (5 bases). CDR3: CASSGGRSSNQPQHF. In nucleotides, the CDR3 is TGTGCCAGCAGTGGGGGACGGAGTAGCAATCAGCCCCAGCATTTT.